Detailed here is one T cell receptor (beta chain). Its specificity is unknown. These data come from a study of Ad26.COV2.S vaccination and SARS-CoV-2 variants. Study as a whole: Doses of Ad26.COV2.S were injected into muscle once or twice, 56 days apart. General study findings and limits: Researchers cautioned that TCR breadth and depth analyses may have underestimated total T cell responses.

Treatment in this sample: some 19 received Ad26.COV2.S at low or high dose, single or two shots; several received placebo; per-sample allocation not given. Each sample was drawn 63 days after the first injection (of vaccine or placebo). This table comes from immunoSEQ multiplex PCR, and its TCRdb copy is limited to in-frame clones, with some not included. Among about 370,000 clones listed, 89% were seen once. The CDR3 sequence is 12 residues long. The V segment lost 11 bases and the J segment 8 bases; nucleotides outside the gene matches: 4. Germline CDR1 reads MNHEY; CDR2 reads SVGAGI. This receptor was obtained from a person aged 18-65 years who received the Ad26.COV2.S COVID-19 vaccine or a placebo. J is TRBJ1-6 and V is TRBV6-5; 9 nucleotides match TRBD1. Sequencing used peripheral blood, obtained in a trial of Ad26.COV2.S vaccine versus placebo. The chain's CDR3 is CAARQGDSPLHF. CDR3 DNA sequence: TGTGCCGCCAGACAGGGGGATTCACCCCTCCACTTT.